Each of the 21 T cell receptor beta chains below was sequenced from the same sample in a study of blood T cell repertoires in COVID-19. Sequencing was performed with immunoSEQ multiplex PCR; in TCRdb, only in-frame clones are kept and a portion is missing. Among tens of thousands of clones listed, 80% to 90% were seen once. Material for sequencing was peripheral blood. These receptors came from a man aged 50-59 years with COVID-19, enrolled during active disease.

The chain is built from TRBV28 and TRBJ2-4, with D tentatively TRBD1 (7 bases). The length of the CDR3 is 13 residues. V lost 5 bases and J lost 9, with 14 bases in between. Per germline, CDR1 MDHEN and CDR2 SYDVKM. The DNA of the CDR3 is TGTGCCAGCAGTAGGGCAGGGGGGAGCATTCAGTACTTC. This gives the protein CASSRAGGSIQYF. The variable domain in full, with the rest retrieved from reference TRBV28 and TRBJ2-4, is DVKVTQSSRYLVKRTGEKVFLECVQDMDHENMFWYRQDPGLGLRLIYFSYDVKMKEKGDIPEGYSVSREKKERFSLILESASTNQTSMYLCASSRAGGSIQYFGAGTRLSVL.

This clone was observed a single time. The chain uses TRBV4-1 and TRBJ1-1; TRBD1 matches at 8 bases. The CDR3 runs 16 residues. Germline CDR1 and CDR2: MGHRA and YSYEKL. Trimming removed 2 bases from V and 5 bases from J; junction bases left unmatched: 10. The CDR3 sequence: CASSQIRTGSGTEAFF. CDR3 nucleotides: TGCGCCAGCAGCCAAATCCGGACAGGGTCGGGGACTGAAGCTTTCTTT.

J is TRBJ1-1 and V is TRBV19; TRBD1 aligns across 7 bases. The CDR3 is 15 amino acids. Germline V gives CDR1 LNHDA, CDR2 SQIVND (reference sequence). Unmatched junction bases numbered 2, after V lost 1 base and J lost 0 bases. CDR3 protein: CASSIGGTVNTEAFF. DNA of the CDR3: TGTGCCAGTAGTATAGGAGGGACAGTGAACACTGAAGCTTTCTTT.

The J gene is TRBJ1-4, the V gene TRBV24-1; 9 bases map to TRBD1. The germline gives CDR1 KGHDR, CDR2 SFDVKD. V lost 4 bases, J lost 6 bases, and 11 bases stayed unmatched. This CDR3 is 17 amino acids long. This CDR3 is CATSEQPPGQGYEKLFF. The CDR3 DNA reads TGTGCCACCAGTGAGCAGCCGCCGGGACAGGGCTATGAAAAACTGTTTTTT.

CDR3 protein: CASSAGRNSNQPQHF. The DNA of the CDR3 is TGTGCCAGTAGTGCGGGAAGGAATAGCAATCAGCCCCAGCATTTT. V is TRBV19 and J is TRBJ1-5; D unclear. The CDR3 consists of 15 residues. Germline lookup yields CDR1 LNHDA and CDR2 SQIVND (reference sequence). V lost 5 bases, J lost 0 bases, and 11 bases lay in between.

V gene TRBV3-1 (or the pseudogene TRBV3-2) combines with J gene TRBJ1-2; 9 bases map to TRBD1. The CDR3 contains 14 residues. The germline CDR1 and CDR2 sequences are LGHDT and YNNKEL (reference sequence). Trimming removed 4 bases from V and 8 bases from J; junction bases left unmatched: 8. CDR3 protein: CASSRGTGSRGYTF. The CDR3, as DNA: TGTGCCAGCAGCCGCGGGACAGGGAGTCGGGGCTACACCTTC.

The rearrangement joins TRBV25-1 to TRBJ2-1; 9 nucleotides agree with TRBD1. Per the germline V gene, CDR1 is MGHDK and CDR2 is SYGVNS. V lost 0 bases, J lost 6 bases, and 9 bases stayed unmatched. The CDR3 is made up of 17 amino acids. As DNA, the CDR3 is TGTGCCAGCAGTGAATACCCACATGGGACAGGGATCAATGAGCAGTTCTTC. Translation: CASSEYPHGTGINEQFF.

The rearrangement uses TRBV13 and TRBJ1-5; weak D call: TRBD1 (6 bases). Germline values: CDR1 PRHDT, CDR2 FYEKMQ (reference sequence). The CDR3 is 14 residues long. With 4 bases removed from V and 1 base from J, the gap between germline ends came to 8 bases. The CDR3 loop reads CASSYRESNQPQHF. CDR3 sequence (DNA): TGTGCCAGCAGCTACAGGGAGAGCAATCAGCCCCAGCATTTT.

J is TRBJ1-1 and V is TRBV6-5; no reliable D call. V was cut by 0 bases and J by 0 bases, with 11 bases left in between. Germline CDR1 reads MNHEY; CDR2 reads SVGAGI. CDR3 length: 16 amino acids. The CDR3 DNA reads TGTGCCAGCAGTTACTCCTTTGGGCAAATGAACACTGAAGCTTTCTTT. It codes for CASSYSFGQMNTEAFF.

The chain employs TRBV7-9 and TRBJ2-3; TRBD2 matches 8 bases. Germline CDR1 SEHNR, CDR2 FQNEAQ (reference sequence). V trimming: 6 bases; J trimming: 2 bases; junction bases outside the gene matches: 7. The CDR3 length is 15 residues. The CDR3 spells CASSTTSGVTDTQYF. The CDR3 DNA sequence: TGTGCCAGCAGTACTACTAGCGGAGTCACAGATACGCAGTATTTT.

The chain has TRBV12-3 or TRBV12-4 and TRBJ2-3, with 7 positions matching TRBD2. J gave up 6 bases and V 6 bases, and 6 bases lay outside the gene matches. The CDR3 spans 13 residues. CDR3 region: CASRWDYLDTQYF. CDR3 coding DNA: TGTGCCAGCAGATGGGACTACCTTGATACGCAGTATTTT.

The J gene is TRBJ2-1, the V gene TRBV2; 13 bases align to TRBD2. The J segment lost 4 bases and the V segment lost 8 bases, leaving 5 bases of the junction unmatched. Germline V gene lookup returns CDR1 SNHLY and CDR2 FYNNEI. The CDR3 is 15 residues long. This CDR3 reads CASETSGGNYNEQFF. CDR3 nucleotides: TGTGCCAGCGAGACTAGCGGGGGGAATTACAATGAGCAGTTCTTC.

V gene TRBV30 combines with J gene TRBJ1-6; D is unclear. The V end was cut by 4 bases, the J end by 7 bases, with 23 bases between. Germline loops: CDR1 GTSNPN, CDR2 SVGIG (reference sequence). The CDR3 loop spans 17 amino acids. The CDR3: CAWKRTRRGLRNSPLHF. The CDR3 region has the DNA TGTGCCTGGAAAAGAACGCGGCGGGGTCTTCGGAATTCACCCCTCCACTTT.

This chain links TRBV12-3 or TRBV12-4 with TRBJ1-2; D is undetermined. The length of the CDR3 is 13 residues. Trimming took off 3 bases at V and 5 bases at J, with 10 bases between the two ends. The DNA of the CDR3 is TGTGCCAGCAGTTTTGAGGCACCATATGGCTACACCTTC. It specifies CASSFEAPYGYTF.

The chain is built from TRBV6-6 and TRBJ2-5; 14 bases are a match to TRBD2. Looked up from germline, CDR1 is MNHNY and CDR2 is SVGAGI (reference sequence). The CDR3 runs to 17 residues. The trim removed 5 bases at V and 4 bases at J, leaving 9 bases unmatched. Here the CDR3 DNA reads TGTGCCAGCAGTCGAAGACTAGCGGGGGGGCTTGGAGAGACCCAGTACTTC. Residues: CASSRRLAGGLGETQYF.

In this sample, this clone turned up a few times. The chain combines TRBV28 with TRBJ1-4; no clear D gene. Trimming shortened V by 3 bases and J by 5 bases, and 13 bases separated the two germline ends. Germline loops: CDR1 MDHEN, CDR2 SYDVKM. There are 15 residues in the CDR3. CDR3 protein: CASSFSGALNEKLFF. Here the CDR3 DNA reads TGTGCCAGCAGTTTTTCGGGTGCCCTGAATGAAAAACTGTTTTTT.

In its sample, this clone was seen once. V and J are TRBV11-1 and TRBJ2-5; TRBD1 matches 7 bases. Germline assignment: CDR1 SGHAT and CDR2 FQDESV (reference sequence). After removal of 0 bases from V and 5 bases from J, the junction contained 6 bases not matched to a gene. CDR3 length: 15 residues. CDR3 coding DNA: TGTGCCAGCAGCTTAGCGAGGGGGCGCCGGGAGACCCAGTACTTC. Translated: CASSLARGRRETQYF. The full variable domain, in which reference TRBV11-1 and TRBJ2-5 provide the parts outside the CDR3, is EAEVAQSPRYKITEKSQAVAFWCDPISGHATLYWYRQILGQGPELLVQFQDESVVDDSQLPKDRFSAERLKGVDSTLKIQPAELGDSAMYLCASSLARGRRETQYFGPGTRLLVL.

Of note for this clone: This sample also contains other DNA sequences that code for the same CDR3. The chain carries TRBV18 and TRBJ2-7, with D possibly matching TRBD1 (6 bases). Germline V gives CDR1 KGHSH, CDR2 LQKENI. The CDR3 length is 13 residues. V was trimmed by 3 bases and J by 5 bases, leaving 11 bases between them. The CDR3 is CASSPPQGHEQYF. The CDR3 DNA is TGTGCCAGCTCACCCCCACAGGGCCACGAGCAGTACTTC.

This chain connects TRBV9 to TRBJ1-2; D gene unclear. With 3 bases removed from V and 7 bases from J, the gap between germline ends came to 16 bases. Germline-derived CDR1 and CDR2 are SGDLS and YYNGEE. The CDR3 contains 14 residues. The CDR3 sequence: CASSANLLRGGYTF. The CDR3, as DNA: TGTGCCAGCAGCGCCAACCTCCTCCGGGGTGGCTACACCTTC.

The J gene is TRBJ1-1, the V gene TRBV5-1; perhaps TRBD1 as D (6 bases). The CDR3 has 15 residues. From germline, CDR1 is SGHRS and CDR2 YFSETQ. V was trimmed by 0 bases and J by 1 base, leaving 10 bases between them. The CDR3 region is CASSLEPGANTEAFF. CDR3 nucleotides: TGCGCCAGCAGCTTGGAACCAGGGGCGAACACTGAAGCTTTCTTT.

This clone occurred a few times. The chain uses TRBV28 and TRBJ1-4; 9 nucleotides match TRBD1. The germline V gene encodes CDR1 MDHEN and CDR2 SYDVKM. V was pared by 1 base and J by 15 bases, with 9 bases of the junction left unmatched. The CDR3 extends over 14 amino acids. The chain's CDR3 is CASSLSPVQGALFF. Here the CDR3 DNA reads TGTGCCAGCAGTTTATCTCCCGTACAGGGGGCTTTGTTTTTT.